This passage covers 27 T cell receptor beta chains from one sample sequenced in a study of brain T cells in children with intractable seizures (dated by TCRdb to the early 2020s). The method was the immunoSEQ multiplex PCR assay. TCRdb carries this immuneACCESS record with in-frame sequences only. Its versions omit some clonotypes, under half of them owing to an unresolved V gene in the studies checked, with the rest unexplained. The sample includes hundreds of thousands of clones, with over 90% observed a single time. The top ten clonotypes cover approximately 5% of the sample. The label giving this sample's time point can be read as: blood from clinic visit 5 months post-surgery; TSC patient then seizure free. The sample here was peripheral blood, taken 4 to 6 months after surgery. The receptors were gathered from a boy under two years old with tuberous sclerosis and intractable seizures.

The gene calls are TRBV6-5 and TRBJ1-3, with D perhaps matching TRBD1 (6 bases). The germline V and J ends were trimmed by 1 base and 7 bases, with 14 bases remaining between them. Germline CDR1 reads MNHEY; CDR2 reads SVGAGI. This CDR3 region has 15 residues. The CDR3 sequence is CASSYLTGSTNTIYF. The CDR3 coding sequence is TGTGCCAGCAGTTACTTAACAGGGTCGACCAACACCATATATTTT.

The rearrangement joins TRBV3-1 (or the pseudogene TRBV3-2) to TRBJ2-3; 11 bases map to TRBD2. Losses at the gene ends were 1 base for V and 8 bases for J; bases not matched to a gene: 5. CDR3 length equals 15 residues. In germline, CDR1 is LGHDT, CDR2 YNNKEL (reference sequence). CDR3 nucleotides: TGTGCCAGCAGCCAAGCGGAGCTAGCGGGGGGTACGCAGTATTTT. Translated, it gives CASSQAELAGGTQYF.

The chain employs TRBV19 and TRBJ1-1; TRBD1 matches 7 bases. Trimming removed 4 bases from V and 1 base from J; junction bases left unmatched: 6. The germline CDR1 and CDR2 sequences are LNHDA and SQIVND (reference sequence). The CDR3 totals 15 residues. The DNA of the CDR3 is TGTGCCAGTAGTACTCCGACAGGGCCGAACACTGAAGCTTTCTTT. This gives the protein CASSTPTGPNTEAFF.

This clone was found a few times. The V call is TRBV5-1, the J call TRBJ2-6, with 8 positions matching TRBD1. The V segment lost 3 bases and the J segment 3 bases; nucleotides outside the gene matches: 5. The CDR3 loop spans 16 amino acids. CDR1 and CDR2 from the germline V gene are SGHRS and YFSETQ. For the CDR3, the DNA is TGCGCCAGCAGCTGGCAGGGGGCGCATGGGGCCAACGTCCTGACTTTC. Amino acid sequence: CASSWQGAHGANVLTF.

The chain's CDR3 is CASSLGAFLAANDDEQFF. The CDR3 DNA follows: TGTGCCAGCAGCTTAGGGGCCTTCCTAGCGGCCAACGACGATGAGCAGTTCTTC. The V and J genes are TRBV7-9 and TRBJ2-1; the match to TRBD2 covers 7 bases. V lost 1 base and J lost 8; bases outside the gene matches: 17. Germline assignment: CDR1 SEHNR and CDR2 FQNEAQ (reference sequence). The CDR3 is made up of 18 amino acids.

The rearrangement links TRBV29-1 to TRBJ2-6; D call uncertain. The V and J ends lost 4 bases and 0 bases respectively, with 10 bases between them. This CDR3 is built from 15 residues. Germline V lookup: CDR1 SQVTM, CDR2 ANQGSEA. CDR3 nucleotides: TGCAGCGTTGTTGACCCCGGCTCTGGGGCCAACGTCCTGACTTTC. This sequence encodes CSVVDPGSGANVLTF.

This rearrangement joins TRBV19 to TRBJ2-7; the D gene is possibly TRBD1 (6 bases). Trimming left V 3 bases short and J 1 base short, with 13 bases between. This CDR3 spans 15 amino acids. Germline CDR1 and CDR2: LNHDA and SQIVND (reference sequence). CDR3 DNA: TGTGCCAGTAGTATTGGGGGCGGACCGTCCTACGAGCAGTACTTC. Its translation: CASSIGGGPSYEQYF.

This clone was observed once. The rearrangement joins TRBV14 to TRBJ2-1; 14 positions agree with TRBD2. This CDR3 region has 19 residues. Germline CDR1 is SGHDN and CDR2 is FVKESK. Trimming at V came to 0 bases and at J to 1 base, leaving 5 bases not matched to a gene. CDR3: CASSQEPGTSGRSYNEQFF. The CDR3 coding sequence is TGTGCCAGCAGCCAAGAGCCCGGGACTAGCGGGAGATCCTACAATGAGCAGTTCTTC. Using reference TRBV14 and TRBJ2-1 for the parts outside the CDR3, the full variable domain is EAGVTQFPSHSVIEKGQTVTLRCDPISGHDNLYWYRRVMGKEIKFLLHFVKESKQDESGMPNNRFLAERTGGTYSTLKVQPAELEDSGVYFCASSQEPGTSGRSYNEQFFGPGTRLTVL.

The genes are TRBV7-9 and TRBJ2-7; 9 bases are shared with TRBD1. The CDR3 loop spans 14 amino acids. Germline V gene sequence: CDR1 SEHNR, CDR2 FQNEAQ (reference sequence). With V trimmed by 3 bases and J by 3 bases, 3 bases remained unmatched. CDR3 sequence (DNA): TGTGCCAGCAGCTTCGGACAGGGGATCTACGAGCAGTACTTC. Protein: CASSFGQGIYEQYF.

V is TRBV7-9 and J is TRBJ2-2; 7 bases map to TRBD1. V gave up 2 bases and J gave up 6 bases; unmatched junction bases: 3. CDR1 and CDR2 (germline): SEHNR, FQNEAQ (reference sequence). The CDR3 is made up of 14 amino acids. The CDR3 nucleotides are TGTGCCAGCAGCTTACAGGGGGTCCCCGGGGAGCTGTTTTTT. Its protein is CASSLQGVPGELFF. Complete variable domain (other parts from reference TRBV7-9 and TRBJ2-2): DTGVSQNPRHKITKRGQNVTFRCDPISEHNRLYWYRQTLGQGPEFLTYFQNEAQLEKSRLLSDRFSAERPKGSFSTLEIQRTEQGDSAMYLCASSLQGVPGELFFGEGSRLTVL.

This sequence joins TRBV4-1 and TRBJ2-7; possibly TRBD2 for D (5 bases). The germline V gene encodes CDR1 MGHRA and CDR2 YSYEKL. The CDR3 contains 18 residues. Trimming removed 0 bases at V and 3 bases at J, with 21 bases between. CDR3 in amino acids: CASSQDFLLRGPNYEQYF. The CDR3 nucleotides read TGCGCCAGCAGCCAAGATTTCCTCCTCCGGGGTCCTAACTACGAGCAGTACTTC.

Concerning this clone itself: At one end, the junction sequence differs from germline, possibly due to a read error. V usage is TRBV12-5 and J usage is TRBJ1-2; tentative D call: TRBD1 (5 bases). This CDR3 has 12 amino acids. Germline CDR1 reads LGHNT; CDR2 reads FRNRAP. The CDR3 DNA reads TGTGCTAGTGGTTTTTCACGACCGGGGCCGAACTTC. It is translated as CASGFSRPGPNF.

The chain couples TRBV2 to TRBJ2-2, with 10 bases fitting TRBD2. V dropped 7 bases and J dropped 2; count of bases not matched to a gene: 16. CDR1 and CDR2 (germline): SNHLY, FYNNEI. This CDR3 has 19 amino acids. For the CDR3, the DNA is TGTGCCAGCAAGGGATTAAGCGGGAGGGCCGAATCTAACACCGGGGAGCTGTTTTTT. This codes for CASKGLSGRAESNTGELFF.

The chain carries TRBV12-3 or TRBV12-4 and TRBJ2-3; D gene ambiguous. This CDR3 has 12 residues. V was trimmed by 3 bases and J by 2 bases, leaving 3 bases between them. This chain's CDR3 is CASSLITDTQYF. The CDR3 DNA reads as TGTGCCAGCAGTTTGATCACAGATACGCAGTATTTT.

V is TRBV15 and J is TRBJ1-5; D gene uncertain. V was shortened by 1 base and J by 5 bases, with 3 bases between the two germline ends. This CDR3 is built from 12 residues. CDR1 is LNHNV and CDR2 is YYDKDF in the germline V gene (reference sequence). The CDR3 loop is CATSRGDQPQHF. As DNA, the CDR3 is TGTGCCACCAGCAGAGGGGATCAGCCCCAGCATTTT.

This sequence joins TRBV6-5 and TRBJ2-2; D uncertain. Germline V lookup: CDR1 MNHEY, CDR2 SVGAGI. The CDR3 loop spans 13 amino acids. Trimming pared 6 bases from V and 1 base from J, leaving 6 bases between. CDR3 bases: TGTGCCAGCAGGAGCAAGAACACCGGGGAGCTGTTTTTT. The encoded protein is CASRSKNTGELFF.

The gene calls are TRBV3-1 (or the pseudogene TRBV3-2) and TRBJ2-7; possible D gene TRBD1, 7 bases. Germline-derived CDR1 and CDR2 are LGHDT and YNNKEL (reference sequence). The CDR3 sequence is 14 residues long. With 1 base removed from V and 11 bases from J, the gap between germline ends came to 18 bases. This CDR3 is CASSQGRGRGAEYF. DNA for the CDR3: TGTGCCAGCAGCCAAGGAAGGGGGCGCGGGGCGGAGTACTTC.

This chain joins TRBV10-3 and TRBJ1-2; a weak D match, TRBD1 (5 bases). The germline gives CDR1 ENHRY, CDR2 SYGVKD. The CDR3 has 16 residues. Trimming cost V 4 bases and J 4 bases, with 19 bases left between them. The CDR3, as DNA: TGTGCCATCAGTGCCGCCCGGGACCTACAAGGCTATGGCTACACCTTC. Amino acid sequence: CAISAARDLQGYGYTF.

This sequence joins TRBV10-1 and TRBJ2-7; tentatively, D is TRBD2 (7 bases). This CDR3 is 14 amino acids long. From germline, CDR1 is WNHNN and CDR2 SYGVQD (reference sequence). V lost 9 bases to trimming and J lost 5 bases, with 20 bases between them. Here the CDR3 DNA reads TGCGCCAGTGGGGGGGGGAGCAGGGGACACGAGCAGTACTTC. Protein: CASGGGSRGHEQYF.

The chain recombines TRBV19 with TRBJ1-3; D call uncertain. The germline gives CDR1 LNHDA, CDR2 SQIVND (reference sequence). The CDR3 consists of 15 residues. Trimming pared 3 bases from V and 0 bases from J, leaving 9 bases between. For the CDR3, the DNA is TGTGCCAGTAGTATTAGTGGCAGCTCTGGAAACACCATATATTTT. Protein: CASSISGSSGNTIYF.

This clone was seen just once. The chain recombines TRBV9 with TRBJ2-7; D might be TRBD1 (7 bases). CDR1 is SGDLS and CDR2 is YYNGEE in the germline V gene. Between the trimmed V and J ends, which lost 0 bases and 6 bases, there was a span of 22 bases. The CDR3 is 17 amino acids. The DNA of the CDR3 is TGTGCCAGCAGCGTAGGAGGGGGAGGACAGGCCGCGAGCGAGCAGTACTTC. It specifies CASSVGGGGQAASEQYF. The variable domain in full, completed from reference TRBV9 and TRBJ2-7, reads DSGVTQTPKHLITATGQRVTLRCSPRSGDLSVYWYQQSLDQGLQFLIQYYNGEERAKGNILERFSAQQFPDLHSELNLSSLELGDSALYFCASSVGGGGQAASEQYFGPGTRLTVT.

J is TRBJ2-1 and V is TRBV21-1; the table's D call TRBD2 went unverified against the DNA. TRBV21-1 is listed as a pseudogene. CDR3 length: 17 amino acids. The CDR3 nucleotides read TGTGCCAGCAGCAAAGTGCCTAGCGGGAGGGAGGGCAATGAGCAGTTCTTC. Its translation: CASSKVPSGREGNEQFF.

This rearrangement joins TRBV29-1 to TRBJ1-1; D remains ambiguous. Germline V gene sequence: CDR1 SQVTM, CDR2 ANQGSEA. V gave up 8 bases and J gave up 7 bases, with 17 bases separating them. This CDR3 is 12 amino acids long. CDR3 nucleotide sequence: TGCAGCTCAATCCTGAGGGTAAATGAAGCTTTCTTT. As protein: CSSILRVNEAFF.

With regard to this clone: The same CDR3 also results from other DNA sequences found in this sample. J is TRBJ2-1 and V is TRBV27; D call uncertain. Germline assignment: CDR1 MNHEY and CDR2 SMNVEV (reference sequence). This CDR3 spans 14 amino acids. V lost 0 bases and J lost 0, with 3 bases in between. The CDR3 DNA reads TGTGCCAGCAGTTTATCGAACTCCTACAATGAGCAGTTCTTC. This encodes CASSLSNSYNEQFF.

V usage is TRBV30 and J usage is TRBJ1-1; 8 bases map to TRBD1. J gave up 5 bases and V 4 bases, and 12 bases lay outside the gene matches. The CDR3 sequence is 15 residues long. Germline-derived CDR1 and CDR2 are GTSNPN and SVGIG (reference sequence). The CDR3 loop reads CAWITGPGGGTEAFF. The CDR3 DNA reads as TGTGCCTGGATCACCGGCCCAGGGGGCGGAACTGAAGCTTTCTTT. Using reference TRBV30 and TRBJ1-1 for the parts outside the CDR3, the full variable domain is SQTIHQWPATLVQPVGSPLSLECTVEGTSNPNLYWYRQAAGRGLQLLFYSVGIGQISSEVPQNLSASRPQDRQFILSSKKLLLSDSGFYLCAWITGPGGGTEAFFGQGTRLTVV.

The rearrangement joins TRBV27 to TRBJ1-1, with D perhaps TRBD1 (5 bases). Per the germline V gene, CDR1 is MNHEY and CDR2 is SMNVEV (reference sequence). V was clipped by 3 bases and J by 5 bases, with 10 bases between them. CDR3 length equals 13 residues. This CDR3 is CASSFQPGTEAFF. The CDR3 DNA sequence: TGTGCCAGCAGTTTCCAACCAGGGACTGAAGCTTTCTTT.

V is TRBV5-1 and J is TRBJ2-1, with D perhaps TRBD1 (6 bases). The germline gives CDR1 SGHRS, CDR2 YFSETQ. There are 14 residues in the CDR3. The V end was cut by 2 bases, the J end by 7 bases, with 13 bases between. The CDR3 DNA is TGCGCCAGCAGCTTTGAGATGAGGGGGAATGAGCAGTTCTTC. As protein: CASSFEMRGNEQFF.